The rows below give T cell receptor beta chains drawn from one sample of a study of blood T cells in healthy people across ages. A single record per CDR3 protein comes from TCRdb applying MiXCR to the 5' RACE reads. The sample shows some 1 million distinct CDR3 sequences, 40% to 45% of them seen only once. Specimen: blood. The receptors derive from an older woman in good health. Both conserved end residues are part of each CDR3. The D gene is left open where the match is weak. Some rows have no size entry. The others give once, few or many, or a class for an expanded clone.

CDR3 DNA: TGCAGCGTTGATGAATACAATGAGCAGTTCTTC
CDR3 protein: CSVDEYNEQFF
V gene: TRBV29-1
clone size: few
D gene: -
J gene: TRBJ2-1

CDR3 DNA: TGTGCCATCAGATCGGGTACAGGGGGCAAGGAGACCCAGTACTTC
CDR3 protein: CAIRSGTGGKETQYF
V gene: TRBV10-3
clone size: -
D gene: TRBD1
J gene: TRBJ2-5

CDR3 DNA: TGTGCCAGCAGCCCGGGACGCAGCAAAGGGGGTGAGCAGTTCTTC
CDR3 protein: CASSPGRSKGGEQFF
V gene: TRBV12-3/TRBV12-4
clone size: few
D gene: -
J gene: TRBJ2-1

CDR3 DNA: TGTGCCAGCAGTTTCCCTAGCGGGAGGGTTACCGGGGAGCTGTTTTTT
CDR3 protein: CASSFPSGRVTGELFF
V gene: TRBV27
clone size: -
D gene: TRBD2
J gene: TRBJ2-2

CDR3 DNA: TGTGCCAGCAGCTTATCCCCAGGGTCGGGAGCTTTCTTT
CDR3 protein: CASSLSPGSGAFF
V gene: TRBV11-2
clone size: -
D gene: -
J gene: TRBJ1-1

CDR3 DNA: TGTGCCACCAGCGGATCAAACAGGGGCCGCTATGGCTACACCTTC
CDR3 protein: CATSGSNRGRYGYTF
V gene: TRBV15
clone size: -
D gene: TRBD1
J gene: TRBJ1-2

CDR3 DNA: TGTGCCAGCAGTCTCAACATCAGGGCAGGCAATCAGCCCCAGCATTTT
CDR3 protein: CASSLNIRAGNQPQHF
V gene: TRBV27
clone size: -
D gene: -
J gene: TRBJ1-5

CDR3 DNA: TGCGCCAGCAGCCAAGGGTTAAGGAGCTCTGGAAACACCATATATTTT
CDR3 protein: CASSQGLRSSGNTIYF
V gene: TRBV4-3
clone size: -
D gene: -
J gene: TRBJ1-3

CDR3 DNA: TGTGCCACCAGCCATGGCAGCCTTAATGAAAAACTGTTTTTT
CDR3 protein: CATSHGSLNEKLFF
V gene: TRBV15
clone size: -
D gene: -
J gene: TRBJ1-4

CDR3 DNA: TGTGCCACCAGTGAAGCTGGACAGTCCTACGAGCAGTACTTC
CDR3 protein: CATSEAGQSYEQYF
V gene: TRBV24-1
clone size: -
D gene: -
J gene: TRBJ2-7

CDR3 DNA: TGCGCCAGCAGCCTTCTGGGACAGACTGGCGAGCAGTACTTC
CDR3 protein: CASSLLGQTGEQYF
V gene: TRBV5-1
clone size: many
D gene: TRBD1
J gene: TRBJ2-7

CDR3 DNA: TGTGCCTCTCTGGGAGCTGGGAATGAGCAGTTCTTC
CDR3 protein: CASLGAGNEQFF
V gene: TRBV11-2
clone size: -
D gene: -
J gene: TRBJ2-1

CDR3 DNA: TGCAGTGCTAGTTTTAATATGTTAGCGGGAGTGGATACGCAGTATTTT
CDR3 protein: CSASFNMLAGVDTQYF
V gene: TRBV20-1
clone size: -
D gene: TRBD2
J gene: TRBJ2-3

CDR3 DNA: TGTGCCAGCAGCTTAGTTGGTACGTCGGCGCAGTATTTT
CDR3 protein: CASSLVGTSAQYF
V gene: TRBV11-2
clone size: -
D gene: -
J gene: TRBJ2-3

CDR3 DNA: TGTGCCAGCCCATCCCACCGGGACCCGAGGCGGGAGACCCAGTACTTC
CDR3 protein: CASPSHRDPRRETQYF
V gene: TRBV25-1
clone size: few
D gene: -
J gene: TRBJ2-5

CDR3 DNA: TGTGCCATCGGACTAGCGGGAGTCGAGCAGTACTTC
CDR3 protein: CAIGLAGVEQYF
V gene: TRBV10-3
clone size: few
D gene: TRBD2
J gene: TRBJ2-7

CDR3 DNA: TGTGCCTGGGGTTATTCCATTCCGAACACCGGGGAGCTGTTTTTT
CDR3 protein: CAWGYSIPNTGELFF
V gene: TRBV30
clone size: -
D gene: -
J gene: TRBJ2-2

CDR3 DNA: TGTGCCAGCAGCCAACTACTATACAATGAGCAGTTCTTC
CDR3 protein: CASSQLLYNEQFF
V gene: TRBV4-2
clone size: few
D gene: -
J gene: TRBJ2-1

CDR3 DNA: TGTGCCAGCAGCCCACAGATTGGGGGAGAGACCCAGTACTTC
CDR3 protein: CASSPQIGGETQYF
V gene: TRBV7-9
clone size: -
D gene: -
J gene: TRBJ2-5

CDR3 DNA: TGTGCCAGCGCGGACCGGGTCAGGGACGAGCAGTACTTC
CDR3 protein: CASADRVRDEQYF
V gene: TRBV2
clone size: -
D gene: -
J gene: TRBJ2-7

CDR3 DNA: TGCGCCAGCAGCTTGACAATTCTCCAAGAGACCCAGTACTTC
CDR3 protein: CASSLTILQETQYF
V gene: TRBV5-1
clone size: few
D gene: -
J gene: TRBJ2-5

CDR3 DNA: TGTGCCAGCAGTTGGGGCACAGGGAATGGCTACACCTTC
CDR3 protein: CASSWGTGNGYTF
V gene: TRBV12-3/TRBV12-4
clone size: -
D gene: -
J gene: TRBJ1-2

CDR3 DNA: TGTGCCAGCAGCACCGGGGCGGGGAATGAAAAACTGTTTTTT
CDR3 protein: CASSTGAGNEKLFF
V gene: TRBV27
clone size: -
D gene: -
J gene: TRBJ1-4

CDR3 DNA: TGCAGTGCGGAGTGGCGCCTAGCGGGACACCAAGAGACCCAGTACTTC
CDR3 protein: CSAEWRLAGHQETQYF
V gene: TRBV20-1
clone size: many
D gene: TRBD2
J gene: TRBJ2-5

CDR3 DNA: TGCGCCAGCAGCTTGGAAAAAGGAAGGGATACGCAGTATTTT
CDR3 protein: CASSLEKGRDTQYF
V gene: TRBV5-1
clone size: -
D gene: -
J gene: TRBJ2-3

CDR3 DNA: TGTGCCAGCAGCCAAGATCTACTAGGCGAGCAGTTCTTC
CDR3 protein: CASSQDLLGEQFF
V gene: TRBV14
clone size: many
D gene: -
J gene: TRBJ2-1

CDR3 DNA: TGCAGTGCCCCCGTAGCGGGAGGCTTTGCAGATACGCAGTATTTT
CDR3 protein: CSAPVAGGFADTQYF
V gene: TRBV20-1
clone size: -
D gene: TRBD2
J gene: TRBJ2-3

CDR3 DNA: TGCAGTGCTAGAGATCTTCTAGGGAGGGCTTCCTACAATGAGCAGTTCTTC
CDR3 protein: CSARDLLGRASYNEQFF
V gene: TRBV20-1
clone size: few
D gene: TRBD2
J gene: TRBJ2-1

CDR3 DNA: TGCAGTGCTAGTCACAGGGGAGTAGGCACTGAAGCTTTCTTT
CDR3 protein: CSASHRGVGTEAFF
V gene: TRBV20-1
clone size: -
D gene: TRBD1
J gene: TRBJ1-1

CDR3 DNA: TGTGCCAGCAGCCAGACCCTCCCACCTAGCGGGAGAATCGGTACGCAGTATTTT
CDR3 protein: CASSQTLPPSGRIGTQYF
V gene: TRBV4-2
clone size: -
D gene: TRBD2
J gene: TRBJ2-3

CDR3 DNA: TGTGCCATCAGTGGCACAGAGTACCAAGAGACCCAGTACTTC
CDR3 protein: CAISGTEYQETQYF
V gene: TRBV10-3
clone size: many
D gene: -
J gene: TRBJ2-5

CDR3 DNA: TGTGCCAGCAGCTTGGACCCACAGTCGGGGACCCAGTACTTC
CDR3 protein: CASSLDPQSGTQYF
V gene: TRBV5-6
clone size: -
D gene: -
J gene: TRBJ2-5

CDR3 DNA: TGTGCCAGCAGACCCGGGACAGTCGCCTACAATGAGCAGTTCTTC
CDR3 protein: CASRPGTVAYNEQFF
V gene: TRBV7-9
clone size: -
D gene: TRBD1
J gene: TRBJ2-1

CDR3 DNA: TGTGCCAGCAGTTACTCTCGACTAGCGGGAGGGTACCTCTACGAGCAGTACTTC
CDR3 protein: CASSYSRLAGGYLYEQYF
V gene: TRBV6-5
clone size: -
D gene: TRBD2
J gene: TRBJ2-7

CDR3 DNA: TGCAGTGCTAGGTCGTGGGGACTGAGGCGAAGTGATTCCTACGAGCAGTACTTC
CDR3 protein: CSARSWGLRRSDSYEQYF
V gene: TRBV20-1
clone size: few
D gene: -
J gene: TRBJ2-7

CDR3 DNA: TGTGCCAGCAGTTACGGGCTAGCGGGAGAAGAAGAGACCCAGTACTTC
CDR3 protein: CASSYGLAGEEETQYF
V gene: TRBV6-5
clone size: -
D gene: TRBD2
J gene: TRBJ2-5

CDR3 DNA: TGTGCCAGCAGGTTAGCGGGAGGGAGAACAGATGCGCAGTATTTT
CDR3 protein: CASRLAGGRTDAQYF
V gene: TRBV12-3/TRBV12-4
clone size: -
D gene: TRBD2
J gene: TRBJ2-3

CDR3 DNA: TGTGCCAGCAGTCGGGCAGGGAGCTCCTACAATGAGCAGTTCTTC
CDR3 protein: CASSRAGSSYNEQFF
V gene: TRBV3-1
clone size: many
D gene: -
J gene: TRBJ2-1

CDR3 DNA: TGTGCCAGCAGTTACGGCAGGGCGGTCGCCGAGCAGTACTTC
CDR3 protein: CASSYGRAVAEQYF
V gene: TRBV6-2/TRBV6-3
clone size: many
D gene: -
J gene: TRBJ2-7

CDR3 DNA: TGCAGTGCTGACCGCGCGACAGGGGGCCGCTACGAGCAGTACTTC
CDR3 protein: CSADRATGGRYEQYF
V gene: TRBV20-1
clone size: few
D gene: TRBD1
J gene: TRBJ2-7

CDR3 DNA: TGTGCCAGTGCACTGGGGTATGGCTACACCTTC
CDR3 protein: CASALGYGYTF
V gene: TRBV28
clone size: -
D gene: -
J gene: TRBJ1-2

CDR3 DNA: TGTGCCAGCAGTTATGGACACACCTACAATGAGCAGTACTTC
CDR3 protein: CASSYGHTYNEQYF
V gene: TRBV6-6
clone size: -
D gene: -
J gene: TRBJ2-5

CDR3 DNA: TGCAGCGTTGCGGGTGGGACCCTGGCTGAGACCCAGTACTTC
CDR3 protein: CSVAGGTLAETQYF
V gene: TRBV29-1
clone size: many
D gene: -
J gene: TRBJ2-5

CDR3 DNA: TGTGCCAGCAGCCCGGACGGATCTACCACAGATACGCAGTATTTT
CDR3 protein: CASSPDGSTTDTQYF
V gene: TRBV7-9
clone size: -
D gene: -
J gene: TRBJ2-3

CDR3 DNA: TGTGCCAGCACCCACCCGAAAACAGATACGCAGTATTTT
CDR3 protein: CASTHPKTDTQYF
V gene: TRBV3-1
clone size: -
D gene: -
J gene: TRBJ2-3

CDR3 DNA: TGTGCCAGCAGTGGGATTGGTATGGGAACTAGCGGGTTCTCCTACGAGCAGTACTTC
CDR3 protein: CASSGIGMGTSGFSYEQYF
V gene: TRBV25-1
clone size: -
D gene: TRBD2
J gene: TRBJ2-7

CDR3 DNA: TGTGCCAGCAGCCCGGGACTAGCGGGGCCACTTAGCACAGATACGCAGTATTTT
CDR3 protein: CASSPGLAGPLSTDTQYF
V gene: TRBV6-1
clone size: few
D gene: TRBD2
J gene: TRBJ2-3

CDR3 DNA: TGCGCCAGCAGCTCTGGGACTAGCGGGAGCGGTAATGAGCAGTTCTTC
CDR3 protein: CASSSGTSGSGNEQFF
V gene: TRBV5-1
clone size: -
D gene: TRBD2
J gene: TRBJ2-1

CDR3 DNA: TGTGCCAGCAGTTTCGGGAGGCGTGGGGTTCAGCCCCAGCATTTT
CDR3 protein: CASSFGRRGVQPQHF
V gene: TRBV12-3/TRBV12-4
clone size: -
D gene: -
J gene: TRBJ1-5

CDR3 DNA: TGTGCCAGCAGCCCCCTCTTAGACACCCGGAGGTCCTACGAGCAGTACTTC
CDR3 protein: CASSPLLDTRRSYEQYF
V gene: TRBV9
clone size: -
D gene: -
J gene: TRBJ2-7

CDR3 DNA: TGTGCCAGCAGCAAATTACTTGGCCCCTACGAGCAGTACTTC
CDR3 protein: CASSKLLGPYEQYF
V gene: TRBV12-3/TRBV12-4
clone size: -
D gene: -
J gene: TRBJ2-7

CDR3 DNA: TGTGCCAGCAGCGAGCGTCCCCGGGACAGGGGGGTTTTGGACTATGGCTACACCTTC
CDR3 protein: CASSERPRDRGVLDYGYTF
V gene: TRBV7-9
clone size: -
D gene: TRBD1
J gene: TRBJ1-2

CDR3 DNA: TGTGCCAGCAGTGAAGATCTGGGGGGTCATACCTACAATGAGCAGTACTTC
CDR3 protein: CASSEDLGGHTYNEQYF
V gene: TRBV6-1
clone size: -
D gene: -
J gene: TRBJ2-7

CDR3 DNA: TGTGCCAGCAGCCGAGGCGAGCAGTTCTTC
CDR3 protein: CASSRGEQFF
V gene: TRBV7-9
clone size: -
D gene: -
J gene: TRBJ2-1

CDR3 DNA: TGCAGTCCCCGAGACCTAAAGGGGGCCTATAATTCACCCCTCCACTTT
CDR3 protein: CSPRDLKGAYNSPLHF
V gene: TRBV20-1
clone size: -
D gene: -
J gene: TRBJ1-6

CDR3 DNA: TGTGCCAGCAGTGACCTGATCGGACAGGGATGGGAGCAGTACTTC
CDR3 protein: CASSDLIGQGWEQYF
V gene: TRBV2
clone size: -
D gene: TRBD1
J gene: TRBJ2-7

CDR3 DNA: TGTGCCACCCGACTAGCGGAAACCTACAATGAGCAGTTCTTC
CDR3 protein: CATRLAETYNEQFF
V gene: TRBV27
clone size: -
D gene: TRBD2
J gene: TRBJ2-1